This TCR beta chain was documented in a study of T cell repertoires in cytomegalovirus infection. This clonotype was found once. TCRdb re-derived calls from the reads in MiXCR, one entry per CDR3 protein. The sample shows more than 650,000 distinct CDR3 sequences, roughly a third of them seen only once. Germline assignment: CDR1 SEHNR and CDR2 FQNEAQ (reference sequence). Trimming took off 5 bases at V and 2 bases at J, with 10 bases between the two ends. The CDR3 contains 14 residues. Sequencing was done on a sample of PBMCs. This TCR came from a human donor in good health (CMV status not recorded). Some clones in this sample may be carry-over from other donors' samples. The V gene is TRBV7-9, the J gene TRBJ1-5; tentatively, D is TRBD1 (5 bases). The chain's CDR3 is CASSPVGGNQPQHF. CDR3 in DNA: TGTGCCAGCAGCCCCGTGGGGGGCAATCAGCCCCAGCATTTT.